This T cell receptor beta chain was observed in a study of control samples from healthy donors and cancer patients. This CDR3 spans 13 amino acids. V lost 11 bases and J 2 bases, leaving 15 bases between the germline ends. CDR1 and CDR2 from the germline V gene are MDHEN and SYDVKM. TCRdb's table, derived via immunoSEQ multiplex PCR, lists solely in-frame clones and lacks some. Of roughly 220,000 clones listed, 90% to 95% are singletons. The chain couples TRBV28 to TRBJ1-2; possible D gene TRBD1, 5 bases. Specimen: blood. The receptor was derived from a man aged 50 or older in good health. The CDR3 region is CAGGDSLNYGYTF. CDR3 DNA: TGTGCCGGCGGCGACAGCCTAAACTATGGCTACACCTTC.